This is a list of T cell receptor beta chains from one sample in a study of HIV-infected patients and healthy controls. MiXCR, applied by TCRdb to the 5' RACE reads, yields one record per CDR3 protein. The sample lists 60,000 to 75,000 distinct CDR3 sequences; 15% to 20% were seen once. Sequenced sample: CD4+ T cells from blood. These receptors were collected from a human donor in good health. Each CDR3 is given with its conserved first and last residue. The order of the fields is D gene, clone size, V gene, J gene, CDR3 DNA, CDR3 protein. D genes are given only for firm matches. Size is stated for part of the rows, as once, few or many counts, or as a class when the clone is expanded.

D: -; size: few; V: TRBV28; J: TRBJ2-7; DNA: TGTGCCAGCAGTTTTATTCTATCGGGTGGGATGGGGACAAAGTACGAGCAGTACTTC; CDR3: CASSFILSGGMGTKYEQYF
D: -; size: few; V: TRBV28; J: TRBJ2-6; DNA: TGTGCCAGCCGACGCTCTGGGGCCAACGTCCTGACTTTC; CDR3: CASRRSGANVLTF
D: TRBD1; size: once; V: TRBV6-2/TRBV6-3; J: TRBJ2-1; DNA: TGTGCCAGCAGTTACGGGGACAGGGGTCGCGGCGTTGAGCAGTTCTTC; CDR3: CASSYGDRGRGVEQFF
D: -; size: -; V: TRBV14; J: TRBJ1-4; DNA: TGTGCCAGCAGCCAAGATTTGGGGCTTAATGAAAAACTGTTTTTT; CDR3: CASSQDLGLNEKLFF
D: -; size: -; V: TRBV20-1; J: TRBJ1-2; DNA: TGCAGTGCTAGAGAGACCCCCGGTAACAACTATGGCTACACCTTC; CDR3: CSARETPGNNYGYTF
D: -; size: few; V: TRBV7-2; J: TRBJ1-1; DNA: TGTGCCAGCAGCTTACTAGGGATGAACACTGAAGCTTTCTTT; CDR3: CASSLLGMNTEAFF
D: TRBD2; size: few; V: TRBV20-1; J: TRBJ2-1; DNA: TGCAGTGCTTTAGCGGGAGGACGAGTGAACAATGAGCAGTTCTTC; CDR3: CSALAGGRVNNEQFF
D: -; size: -; V: TRBV28; J: TRBJ2-1; DNA: TGTGCCAGCAGTTCTACCGGGTTGGGCTTGGGTGAGCAGTTCTTC; CDR3: CASSSTGLGLGEQFF
D: TRBD1; size: few; V: TRBV20-1; J: TRBJ2-7; DNA: TGCAGTGCTACCCGGGACAGCTCCTACGAGCAGTACTTC; CDR3: CSATRDSSYEQYF
D: -; size: -; V: TRBV28; J: TRBJ1-5; DNA: TGTGCCAGCAGTCCCCCTTGGGGGGGTCAGGGCAATCAGCCCCAGCATTTT; CDR3: CASSPPWGGQGNQPQHF
D: TRBD1; size: -; V: TRBV27; J: TRBJ1-1; DNA: TGTGCCAGCAGTTTCATACGCCGGGACAGCAAGTATGAAGCTTTCTTT; CDR3: CASSFIRRDSKYEAFF
D: -; size: many; V: TRBV10-3; J: TRBJ1-1; DNA: TGTGCCATCAGTGATCAAGTGAACACTGAAGCTTTCTTT; CDR3: CAISDQVNTEAFF
D: -; size: -; V: TRBV7-2; J: TRBJ2-5; DNA: TGTGCCAGCAGCCATTACGGGAACCAAGAGACCCAGTACTTC; CDR3: CASSHYGNQETQYF
D: -; size: -; V: TRBV18; J: TRBJ1-4; DNA: TGTGCCAGCTCACCAGGGAAGCACCGGAATGAAAAACTGTTTTTT; CDR3: CASSPGKHRNEKLFF
D: -; size: many; V: TRBV12-3/TRBV12-4; J: TRBJ1-5; DNA: TGTGCCAGCAGTTTGTGGGGGGAACAGCCCCAGCATTTT; CDR3: CASSLWGEQPQHF
D: -; size: many; V: TRBV7-8; J: TRBJ2-1; DNA: TGTGCCAGCAGCTCGGGGGGCCTGTCTGTTAATGAGCAGTTCTTC; CDR3: CASSSGGLSVNEQFF
D: TRBD1; size: few; V: TRBV7-2; J: TRBJ2-7; DNA: TGTGCCAGCAGCTCCAGACAGGGGTCTCCCTACGAGCAGTACTTC; CDR3: CASSSRQGSPYEQYF
D: TRBD2; size: many; V: TRBV29-1; J: TRBJ2-1; DNA: TGCAGCTCCCCCGAGCTAGCGGGCTCGAGCTCCTACAATGAGCAGTTCTTC; CDR3: CSSPELAGSSSYNEQFF
D: -; size: few; V: TRBV7-3; J: TRBJ2-5; DNA: TGTGCCAGCAGTCCGGACCCAATCCGGGCAGAGACCCAGTACTTC; CDR3: CASSPDPIRAETQYF
D: TRBD1; size: medium-sized; V: TRBV2; J: TRBJ2-3; DNA: TGTGCCAGCAGGGGACAGGTCACAGATACGCAGTATTTT; CDR3: CASRGQVTDTQYF
D: TRBD2; size: once; V: TRBV6-6; J: TRBJ2-1; DNA: TGTGCCAGCAGTTACTCTGGGCTAGCGGGAGAGGTGTACAATGAGCAGTTCTTC; CDR3: CASSYSGLAGEVYNEQFF
D: -; size: many; V: TRBV18; J: TRBJ2-7; DNA: TGTGCCAGCTCACTTACTTCAGGGACATACTCCTACGAGCAGTACTTC; CDR3: CASSLTSGTYSYEQYF
D: -; size: many; V: TRBV25-1; J: TRBJ1-5; DNA: TGTGCCAGCAGTGAAACCGACAGACCCAATCAGCCCCAGCATTTT; CDR3: CASSETDRPNQPQHF
D: -; size: many; V: TRBV29-1; J: TRBJ2-1; DNA: TGCAGCGTTGAATGGCAATTTAATGAGCAGTTCTTC; CDR3: CSVEWQFNEQFF
D: TRBD1; size: -; V: TRBV6-5; J: TRBJ2-1; DNA: TGTGCCAGCAGGGGGGACAGGGGCTTCTACAATGAGCAGTTCTTC; CDR3: CASRGDRGFYNEQFF
D: -; size: few; V: TRBV6-2/TRBV6-3; J: TRBJ2-7; DNA: TGTGCCAGTCGACAGCCCGGCTCCTACGAGCAGTACTTC; CDR3: CASRQPGSYEQYF
D: TRBD1; size: -; V: TRBV10-3; J: TRBJ1-1; DNA: TGTGCCATCAGTGAGTCGTCAGGGGGATTGAACACTGAAGCTTTCTTT; CDR3: CAISESSGGLNTEAFF
D: -; size: many; V: TRBV12-3/TRBV12-4; J: TRBJ2-1; DNA: TGTGCCAGCAGCCGCAGGGGAGATGAGCAGTTCTTC; CDR3: CASSRRGDEQFF
D: TRBD1; size: many; V: TRBV7-9; J: TRBJ1-3; DNA: TGTGCCAGCAGCGCGGGACAGCCCTCCTCTGGAAACACCATATATTTT; CDR3: CASSAGQPSSGNTIYF
D: -; size: many; V: TRBV5-1; J: TRBJ2-2; DNA: TGCGCCAGCAGCTCAACCGGGACACCTACCGGGGAGCTGTTTTTT; CDR3: CASSSTGTPTGELFF
D: -; size: -; V: TRBV19; J: TRBJ2-6; DNA: TGTGCCAGTAGTGTCCGGGTCGTATTCGGCGGGGCCAACGTCCTGACTTTC; CDR3: CASSVRVVFGGANVLTF
D: TRBD2; size: few; V: TRBV19; J: TRBJ2-5; DNA: TGTGCCAGTGGGACCGGGACTAGCGGGGCGAAAAAAGAGACCCAGTACTTC; CDR3: CASGTGTSGAKKETQYF
D: -; size: few; V: TRBV29-1; J: TRBJ2-7; DNA: TGCAGCGTGAACACAGGGCTGGGGGATGAGCAGTACTTC; CDR3: CSVNTGLGDEQYF
D: TRBD1; size: few; V: TRBV5-5; J: TRBJ2-5; DNA: TGTGCCAGCAGCTTGGTAGCTGGACAGGGCTCTCAAGAGACCCAGTACTTC; CDR3: CASSLVAGQGSQETQYF
D: TRBD1; size: few; V: TRBV27; J: TRBJ1-1; DNA: TGTGCCAGCAGTTTCTGGGACAGGGATGTAGCTTTCTTT; CDR3: CASSFWDRDVAFF
D: -; size: few; V: TRBV28; J: TRBJ2-1; DNA: TGTGCCAGCAGTTTATGGGACAGGGAGGGCAATGAGCAGTTCTTC; CDR3: CASSLWDREGNEQFF
D: -; size: -; V: TRBV3-1; J: TRBJ1-1; DNA: TGTGCCAGCAGCCAAAGTCTGGTTGCTCCTGAAGCTTTCTTT; CDR3: CASSQSLVAPEAFF
D: -; size: few; V: TRBV7-2; J: TRBJ2-5; DNA: TGTGCCAGCAGCTTAGCCTCCCCAGCGGTGACCCAGTACTTC; CDR3: CASSLASPAVTQYF
D: -; size: many; V: TRBV5-1; J: TRBJ2-3; DNA: TGCGCCAGCAGCTTGGTTGGTCAGGGCCCAGATACGCAGTATTTT; CDR3: CASSLVGQGPDTQYF
D: -; size: -; V: TRBV15; J: TRBJ1-5; DNA: TGTGCCACCAGCAGAGACGGGGGCGAAAATCAGCCCCAGCATTTT; CDR3: CATSRDGGENQPQHF